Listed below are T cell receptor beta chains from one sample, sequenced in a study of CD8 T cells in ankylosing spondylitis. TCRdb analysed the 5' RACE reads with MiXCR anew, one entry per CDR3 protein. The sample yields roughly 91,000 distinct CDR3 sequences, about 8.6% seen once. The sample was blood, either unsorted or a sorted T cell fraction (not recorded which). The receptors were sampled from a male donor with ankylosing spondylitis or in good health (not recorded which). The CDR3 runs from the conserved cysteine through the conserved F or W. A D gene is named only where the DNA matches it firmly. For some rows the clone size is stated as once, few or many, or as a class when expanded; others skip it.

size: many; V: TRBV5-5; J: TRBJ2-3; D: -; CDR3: CASSFWTEDTQYF
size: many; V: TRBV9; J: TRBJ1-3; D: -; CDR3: CASSDLRGGSGNTIYF
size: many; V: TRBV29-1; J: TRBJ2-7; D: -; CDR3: CSVVREIPYEQYF
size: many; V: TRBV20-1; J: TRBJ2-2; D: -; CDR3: CSARDVFSDTGELFF
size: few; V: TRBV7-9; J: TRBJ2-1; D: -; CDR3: CASSPPVVGLSLLF
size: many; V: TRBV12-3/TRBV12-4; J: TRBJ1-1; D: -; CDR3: CASRQEVNTEAFF
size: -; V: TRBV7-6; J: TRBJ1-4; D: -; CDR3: CASTLSWGADEKLFF
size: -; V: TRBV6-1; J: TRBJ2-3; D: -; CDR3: CASKPGHSIDTQYF
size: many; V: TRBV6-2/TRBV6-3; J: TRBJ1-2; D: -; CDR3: CASWNGYGYTF
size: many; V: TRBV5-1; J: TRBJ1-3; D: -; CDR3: CASSLEGGMVSGNTIYF
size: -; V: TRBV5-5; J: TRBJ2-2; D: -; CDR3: CASSATAGGELFF
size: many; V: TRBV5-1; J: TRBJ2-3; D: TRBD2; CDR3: CASSLKTSGTAADTQYF
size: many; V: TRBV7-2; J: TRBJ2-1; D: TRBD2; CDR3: CASSGGREYNEQFF
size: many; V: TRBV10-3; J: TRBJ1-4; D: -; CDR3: CAISREGIGEKLFF
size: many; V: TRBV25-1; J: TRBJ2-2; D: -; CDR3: CASRQVGELFF
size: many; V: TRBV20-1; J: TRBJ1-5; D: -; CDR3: CSARDLAGERMALGNQPQHF
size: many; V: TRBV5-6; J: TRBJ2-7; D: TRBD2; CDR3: CASSPGRTSASIQSYEQYF
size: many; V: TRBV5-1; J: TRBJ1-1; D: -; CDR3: CASSFSHALSEAFF
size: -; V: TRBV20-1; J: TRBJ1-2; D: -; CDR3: CSAGDNPSAYGYTF
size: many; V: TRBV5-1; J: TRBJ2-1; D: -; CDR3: CASSLDGGGNEQFF
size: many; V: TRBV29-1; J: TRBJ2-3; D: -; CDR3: CSVESDTQYF
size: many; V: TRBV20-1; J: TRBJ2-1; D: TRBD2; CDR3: CSARDRAGLGEQFF
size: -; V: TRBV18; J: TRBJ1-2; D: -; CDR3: CASSPVYRANYGYTF
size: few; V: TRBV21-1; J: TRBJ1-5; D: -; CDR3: CASSKSPASEFGSNQPQHF
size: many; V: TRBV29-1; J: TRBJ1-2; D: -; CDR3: CSVEISRQAYTF
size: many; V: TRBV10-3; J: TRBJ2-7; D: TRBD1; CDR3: CATSYDRGLVEQYF
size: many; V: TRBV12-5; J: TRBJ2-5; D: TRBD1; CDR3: CASGLRDRQETQYF
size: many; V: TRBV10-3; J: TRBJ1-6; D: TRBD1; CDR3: CASSTGESPLHF
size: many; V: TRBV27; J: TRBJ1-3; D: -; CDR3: CASSSDPPGSGNTIYF
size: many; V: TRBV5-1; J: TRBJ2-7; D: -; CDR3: CASTLGGTYEQYF
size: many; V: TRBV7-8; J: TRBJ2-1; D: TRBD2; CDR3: CASSLVWLAGNEQFF
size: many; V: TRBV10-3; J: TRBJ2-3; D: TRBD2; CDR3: CAISETSGVDTQYF
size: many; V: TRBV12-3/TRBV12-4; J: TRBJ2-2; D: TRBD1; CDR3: CASRKRGQGPTGELFF
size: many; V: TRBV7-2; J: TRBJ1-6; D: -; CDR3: CASSTRRTANNSPLHF
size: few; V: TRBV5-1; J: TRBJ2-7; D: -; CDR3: CASSFPDALGEQYF
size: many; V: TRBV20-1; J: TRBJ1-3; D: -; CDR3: CSASSTSGNTIYF